These 27 T cell receptor beta chains share one sample of origin, sequenced in a study of beta chain features in type 1 diabetes. As every portion of the isolated RNA was reverse transcribed, the sequencing read expressed TCRB transcripts. TCRdb's copy holds only in-frame clones and misses some; the assay was immunoSEQ multiplex PCR. The sample lists approximately 170,000 clones, 7.5% to 9.5% occurring once. The sequenced sample was central memory CD4+ T cells from blood. All receptors derive from a woman aged 18-35 years in good health.

Concerning this clone itself: The sample has other DNA sequences that encode this CDR3 too. The V and J genes are TRBV5-1 and TRBJ1-1, with D unresolved. Looked up from germline, CDR1 is SGHRS and CDR2 is YFSETQ. The length of the CDR3 is 12 residues. V was pared by 5 bases and J by 1 base, with 6 bases between. The CDR3 coding sequence is TGCGCCAGCAGGCGGGGGAACACTGAAGCTTTCTTT. Protein sequence: CASRRGNTEAFF.

V is TRBV29-1 and J is TRBJ2-5, with a weak D call TRBD2 (5 bases). CDR3 length equals 14 residues. The germline V and J ends were trimmed by 6 bases and 5 bases, with 19 bases remaining between them. CDR1 and CDR2 (germline): SQVTM, ANQGSEA. This chain's CDR3 is CSVLITSGVETQYF. As DNA, the CDR3 is TGCAGCGTCCTAATTACTAGTGGCGTGGAGACCCAGTACTTC.

This sequence joins TRBV28 and TRBJ1-5, with no clear D. CDR1 and CDR2 (germline): MDHEN, SYDVKM. The V end lost 9 bases, the J end lost 0 bases, and 12 bases lay between the germline ends. This CDR3 is 14 amino acids long. CDR3 sequence: CASGEGPSNQPQHF. CDR3 nucleotides: TGTGCCAGTGGAGAGGGCCCTAGCAATCAGCCCCAGCATTTT.

The chain joins TRBV6-1 to TRBJ2-1; 10 bases map to TRBD2. The CDR3 runs to 14 residues. V was pared by 5 bases and J by 8 bases, with 6 bases of the junction left unmatched. Germline loops: CDR1 MNHNS, CDR2 SASEGT. CDR3 protein: CASSSSGGAHEQFF. The CDR3 coding sequence is TGTGCCAGCAGTTCGAGCGGGGGGGCCCATGAGCAGTTCTTC.

The genes are TRBV27 and TRBJ2-1, with 8 bases aligning to TRBD2. Trimming took 3 bases from V and 9 from J; bases not matched to a gene: 13. CDR1 and CDR2 from the germline V gene are MNHEY and SMNVEV (reference sequence). CDR3 length equals 16 residues. The CDR3 reads CASSLVQAGANGEQFF. The CDR3 nucleotides are TGTGCCAGCAGTTTGGTCCAAGCGGGAGCAAACGGTGAGCAGTTCTTC.

This sequence joins TRBV6-6 and TRBJ1-1, with TRBD1 matching 11 bases. Germline values: CDR1 MNHNY, CDR2 SVGAGI (reference sequence). V was clipped by 3 bases and J by 5 bases; unmatched bases: 2. The CDR3 covers 14 residues. As DNA, the CDR3 is TGTGCCAGCAGTTATGGACAGGGGGCTACTGAAGCTTTCTTT. Translated: CASSYGQGATEAFF.

This clone was seen many times. The V call is TRBV7-8, the J call TRBJ2-3; D is possibly TRBD2 (5 bases). The CDR3 has 14 residues. Trimming left V 5 bases short and J 5 bases short, with 14 bases between. Germline loops: CDR1 SGHVS, CDR2 FQNEAQ. CDR3 DNA: TGTGCCAGCAGCGGATCTGGAGGTGGAGATACGCAGTATTTT. It codes for CASSGSGGGDTQYF.

This chain uses TRBV7-9 with TRBJ1-2, with D possibly TRBD1 on 5 matching bases. V gave up 2 bases and J gave up 7 bases, with 17 bases separating them. The CDR3 consists of 15 residues. In germline, CDR1 is SEHNR, CDR2 FQNEAQ (reference sequence). The DNA of the CDR3 is TGTGCCAGCAGCTTAAGGGTGGGGCCCCTGGCTGGCTACACCTTC. Residues: CASSLRVGPLAGYTF. The full variable domain, in which reference TRBV7-9 and TRBJ1-2 provide the parts outside the CDR3, is DTGVSQNPRHKITKRGQNVTFRCDPISEHNRLYWYRQTLGQGPEFLTYFQNEAQLEKSRLLSDRFSAERPKGSFSTLEIQRTEQGDSAMYLCASSLRVGPLAGYTFGSGTRLTVV.

This clone was detected a few times. The junction and the germline gene differ at one end; a read error may be behind it. The chain links TRBV5-1 to TRBJ2-5; perhaps TRBD1 as D (5 bases). The germline CDR1 and CDR2 sequences are SGHRS and YFSETQ. The CDR3 is 13 amino acids. Here the CDR3 DNA reads TGCGCCAGCAGCTTGGAGGGGCAAGGGACCCAGTACTTC. It yields the protein CASSLEGQGTQYF.

This CDR3 reads CASIPGAGSSYEQYF. CDR3 nucleotides: TGTGCCAGCATCCCTGGTGCAGGGTCTTCCTACGAGCAGTACTTC. This rearrangement joins TRBV7-9 to TRBJ2-7, with TRBD1 as a possible D gene (5 bases). The CDR3 loop spans 15 amino acids. Germline assignment: CDR1 SEHNR and CDR2 FQNEAQ (reference sequence). V lost 7 bases, J lost 1 base, and 17 bases lay in between.

This clone was recorded at least ten times. The chain uses TRBV4-3 and TRBJ2-6; tentatively, D is TRBD1 (5 bases). CDR1 and CDR2 from the germline V gene are LGHNA and YSLEER. V gave up 0 bases and J gave up 0 bases, with 6 bases separating them. The CDR3 is 16 amino acids. The CDR3 here is CASSQDRGSGANVLTF. DNA of the CDR3: TGCGCCAGCAGCCAAGATAGGGGCTCTGGGGCCAACGTCCTGACTTTC.

This clone was seen more than once but under ten times. In DNA, the CDR3 is TGTGCCAGCAGCTCCACCCCGCTAGAGGATGAGCAGTTCTTC. Protein product: CASSSTPLEDEQFF. The chain links TRBV11-2 to TRBJ2-1; D unclear. This CDR3 contains 14 residues. Germline values: CDR1 SGHAT, CDR2 FQNNGV. V was shortened by 4 bases and J by 8 bases, with 15 bases between the two germline ends.

The rearrangement joins TRBV6-5 to TRBJ1-2; a weak D match, TRBD1 (5 bases). In germline, CDR1 is MNHEY, CDR2 SVGAGI. The CDR3 totals 14 residues. Trimming stripped 4 bases from V and 3 bases from J, with 12 bases between. The CDR3 is CASSFRVGDYGYTF. CDR3 DNA: TGTGCCAGCAGTTTTCGGGTAGGGGACTATGGCTACACCTTC.

The rearrangement uses TRBV14 and TRBJ2-1; 13 positions match TRBD2. The CDR3 is made up of 15 amino acids. Looked up from germline, CDR1 is SGHDN and CDR2 is FVKESK. V shed 4 bases and J 10 bases; nucleotides not matched to a gene: 7. CDR3: CASSLGLAGVREQFF. The CDR3 DNA sequence: TGTGCCAGCAGCCTCGGACTAGCGGGAGTAAGGGAGCAGTTCTTC.

This sequence joins TRBV27 and TRBJ2-3; 13 bases map to TRBD2. J gave up 3 bases and V 3 bases, and 0 bases lay outside the gene matches. The CDR3 runs to 15 residues. CDR1 is MNHEY and CDR2 is SMNVEV in the germline V gene (reference sequence). CDR3 nucleotides: TGTGCCAGCAGTTTGACTAGCGGGAGGACAGATACGCAGTATTTT. It specifies CASSLTSGRTDTQYF.

About this clone: This same CDR3 is encoded by further DNA sequences in the sample. CDR3 sequence: CASSEDSYGYTF. Written as DNA, the CDR3 is TGTGCCAGCAGCGAAGACAGCTATGGCTACACCTTC. The chain carries TRBV7-8 and TRBJ1-2; a possible D gene is TRBD1 (5 bases). The V end lost 5 bases, the J end lost 4 bases, and 8 bases lay between the germline ends. The CDR3 extends over 12 amino acids. Germline V CDR1 and CDR2: SGHVS, FQNEAQ.

The chain combines TRBV19 with TRBJ2-7, with a possible D match to TRBD1 (5 bases). V dropped 6 bases and J dropped 3 bases, with 15 bases sitting between them. The CDR3 is 14 amino acids. Looked up from germline, CDR1 is LNHDA and CDR2 is SQIVND (reference sequence). CDR3 nucleotide sequence: TGTGCCAGTAGCAACCCGACAGTAAACTACGAGCAGTACTTC. Its translation is CASSNPTVNYEQYF.

The J gene is TRBJ2-6, the V gene TRBV6-1; D unresolved. The germline V gene has CDR1 MNHNS and CDR2 SASEGT. The ends were cut back, 6 bases at V and 2 bases at J, with 5 bases in the middle. The CDR3 extends over 13 amino acids. CDR3 protein: CASSPTGANVLTF. CDR3 nucleotide sequence: TGTGCCAGCAGCCCCACTGGGGCCAACGTCCTGACTTTC.

The chain links TRBV7-9 to TRBJ2-5; 10 nucleotides agree with TRBD1. CDR1 is SEHNR, CDR2 FQNEAQ, per germline (reference sequence). The CDR3 has 15 residues. V shed 2 bases, J shed 7 bases, and the junction held 7 bases outside the gene matches. CDR3 sequence reads: CASSLTPDRGLTQYF. The CDR3 DNA reads TGTGCCAGCAGCTTAACCCCAGACAGGGGGCTGACCCAGTACTTC. The full variable domain, its missing parts supplied by reference TRBV7-9 and TRBJ2-5, is DTGVSQNPRHKITKRGQNVTFRCDPISEHNRLYWYRQTLGQGPEFLTYFQNEAQLEKSRLLSDRFSAERPKGSFSTLEIQRTEQGDSAMYLCASSLTPDRGLTQYFGPGTRLLVL.

V gene TRBV4-1 combines with J gene TRBJ1-4, with D uncertain. Germline V gene data show CDR1 as MGHRA and CDR2 as YSYEKL. The CDR3 spans 15 residues. V lost 3 bases, J lost 0 bases, and 8 bases lay in between. DNA of the CDR3: TGCGCCAGCAGCCAGACATCCACAACTAATGAAAAACTGTTTTTT. Its translation: CASSQTSTTNEKLFF.

In this sample, this clone turned up many times. The chain is built from TRBV4-2 and TRBJ1-5, with D unclear. Germline V lookup: CDR1 LGHNA, CDR2 YNFKEQ. The V and J ends lost 4 bases and 0 bases respectively, with 16 bases between them. This CDR3 contains 17 residues. In DNA form, the CDR3 reads TGTGCCAGCAGCCCCAAGGCGGGCCAATATAGCAATCAGCCCCAGCATTTT. Protein: CASSPKAGQYSNQPQHF.

This clone has a handful of counts. This chain joins TRBV6-5 and TRBJ2-7; 8 bases align to TRBD1. Germline assignment: CDR1 MNHEY and CDR2 SVGAGI. V lost 0 bases and J lost 3; bases outside the gene matches: 1. The CDR3 spans 14 residues. The CDR3 loop is CASSYSGTGYEQYF. As DNA, the CDR3 is TGTGCCAGCAGTTACTCCGGGACAGGCTACGAGCAGTACTTC.

This clone turned up a few times. V and J are TRBV5-1 and TRBJ2-5; tentative D call: TRBD2 (6 bases). Germline assignment: CDR1 SGHRS and CDR2 YFSETQ. Between the trimmed V and J ends, which lost 3 bases and 5 bases, there was a span of 20 bases. CDR3 length: 16 amino acids. CDR3 coding DNA: TGCGCCAGCAGCTCTTCGGGGACTCGTCGTCTGGAGACCCAGTACTTC. Its protein product is CASSSSGTRRLETQYF. The complete variable domain, with remaining parts taken from reference TRBV5-1 and TRBJ2-5, reads KAGVTQTPRYLIKTRGQQVTLSCSPISGHRSVSWYQQTPGQGLQFLFEYFSETQRNKGNFPGRFSGRQFSNSRSEMNVSTLELGDSALYLCASSSSGTRRLETQYFGPGTRLLVL.

This clone occurred a few times. V and J are TRBV5-1 and TRBJ1-1, with a tentative D call TRBD1 (5 bases). This CDR3 is 15 amino acids long. Trimming removed 4 bases from V and 5 bases from J, with 18 bases in between. CDR1 is SGHRS and CDR2 is YFSETQ in the germline V gene. The DNA for the CDR3 is TGCGCCAGCAGCGGGGGGGTCACCCTAGGGACTGAAGCTTTCTTT. Translation: CASSGGVTLGTEAFF.

V usage is TRBV29-1 and J usage is TRBJ1-1; 11 positions agree with TRBD1. After removal of 3 bases from V and 10 bases from J, the junction contained 13 bases not matched to a gene. The CDR3 consists of 15 residues. Germline CDR1 reads SQVTM; CDR2 reads ANQGSEA. CDR3 in DNA: TGCAGCGTTGAGGTTAATGGACAGGGGGCAGGGGCAGCTTTCTTT. Its protein is CSVEVNGQGAGAAFF.

This clone was counted between two and nine times. The V gene is TRBV5-1, the J gene TRBJ1-4, with D tentatively TRBD1 (5 bases). Germline V lookup: CDR1 SGHRS, CDR2 YFSETQ. This CDR3 spans 14 amino acids. Between the trimmed V and J ends, which lost 3 bases and 5 bases, there was a span of 11 bases. Written as DNA, the CDR3 is TGCGCCAGCAGCTCCGGGACTGGAAATGAAAAACTGTTTTTT. As protein: CASSSGTGNEKLFF.

A word on this clone: An end of the junction differs from the germline gene, which may be a read error. Other DNA sequences within the sample encode an identical CDR3. V gene TRBV27 combines with J gene TRBJ1-1; the D gene is possibly TRBD1 (5 bases). The germline V gene has CDR1 MNHEY and CDR2 SMNVEV (reference sequence). The CDR3 contains 12 residues. CDR3 amino acids: CASRDMNTEAFF. CDR3 nucleotides: TGTGCCAGCAGGGACATGAACACTGAAGCCTTCTTT.